These T cell receptor beta chains were read from a single sample in a study of T cell changes during pregnancy in multiple sclerosis. Profiled with immunoSEQ multiplex PCR; TCRdb holds only in-frame clones, not every one. The sample includes tens of thousands of clones, 85% to 95% of them seen just once. Source: peripheral blood, taken in the first trimester of pregnancy. Every receptor here comes from a female donor with multiple sclerosis, enrolled in a pregnancy study. Each CDR3 is given with its conserved first and last residue. Clone size is stated in some rows and not others, as once, few, many or a class when expanded.

abundance,j_gene,v_gene,CDR3aa
NA,TRBJ2-1,TRBV7-6,CASSPRSGGHEQFF
NA,TRBJ1-2,TRBV6-5,CASRSQGYYGYTF
few,TRBJ2-1,TRBV7-2,CASSSRLRDYNEQFF
NA,TRBJ1-4,TRBV4-1,CASSQAGINNEKLFF
NA,TRBJ2-3,TRBV15,CATSRDPGQGAGIGTDTQYF
NA,TRBJ2-7,TRBV7-2,CASSSRTGGYEQYF
NA,TRBJ1-2,TRBV7-8,CASSLLSGQGGYTF
NA,TRBJ2-4,TRBV7-9,CASSLNQWGDLGNKNIQYF
NA,TRBJ2-2,TRBV25-1,CASSELETGSGGELFF
NA,TRBJ2-1,TRBV11-2,CASRGGQGAYNEQFF
NA,TRBJ2-3,TRBV28,CASSPGRTSGSTDTQYF
NA,TRBJ2-7,TRBV28,CASSPGGISSYEQYF
NA,TRBJ1-1,TRBV27,CASRDERGGSNTEAFF
NA,TRBJ1-3,TRBV5-4,CASSPIDGNTIYF
NA,TRBJ1-2,TRBV6-1,CASRRGGDYGYTF
NA,TRBJ2-3,TRBV7-9,CASSLRDFTDTQYF
NA,TRBJ1-5,TRBV19,CASRHRGFGPQHF
NA,TRBJ1-2,TRBV7-9,CASSFDRVRASYTF
NA,TRBJ2-3,TRBV5-4,CASSLTGVEDTQYF
NA,TRBJ1-1,TRBV10-3,CAIRDRGRTEAFF
NA,TRBJ1-5,TRBV10-3,CAISESGGLPRGNQPQHF
NA,TRBJ1-2,TRBV7-3,CASSPGPSNGYTF
NA,TRBJ2-7,TRBV5-1,CASSPGTGGYEQYF
NA,TRBJ2-1,TRBV5-1,CASSLGSGIHNEQFF
once,TRBJ1-2,TRBV7-8,CASSSPGGLYGYTF
NA,TRBJ2-7,TRBV6-5,CASRRESYEQYF
NA,TRBJ1-2,TRBV19,CASSSLHRGRVGYTF
NA,TRBJ1-2,TRBV6-5,CASSYGSGKYGYTF
NA,TRBJ1-4,TRBV7-9,CASSLGGPGGNEKLFF
NA,TRBJ2-1,TRBV6-5,CASGDEGEQFF
NA,TRBJ1-1,TRBV27,CASSLSYRRQGGAFF
NA,TRBJ2-7,TRBV28,CASSFQGQGRGEQYF
NA,TRBJ2-3,TRBV5-1,CASSRARGGSPDTQYF
NA,TRBJ1-3,TRBV5-1,CASSFEGVGDTIYF
NA,TRBJ1-1,TRBV27,CASSLTGPRNTEAFF
NA,TRBJ2-7,TRBV5-4,CASSPWGDRGEQYF
NA,TRBJ2-7,TRBV6-1,CASSSGTGYYEQYF
NA,TRBJ1-1,TRBV19,CASSIAQGEAFF
NA,TRBJ1-2,TRBV19,CASSEQGANYGYTF
NA,TRBJ2-7,TRBV5-1,CASSSGQGASEQYF